The 10 T cell receptor beta chains below come from one sample, sequenced in a study of CD8+ T cells in alopecia areata. Once RNA had been extracted, it was reverse transcribed into cDNA to act as the sequencing template. Only in-frame clones appear in the TCRdb table, and some are missing; sequencing was by immunoSEQ multiplex PCR. Counted here are fewer than 200,000 clones, just over 65% occurring once; the ten biggest clones make up more than 9.5%. The material was CD8+ T cells sorted from blood, obtained at week 0. The receptors here all came from a human donor with alopecia areata.

This chain uses TRBV7-9 with TRBJ1-1; no clear D. The CDR3 consists of 11 residues. The V end was cut by 5 bases, the J end by 6 bases, with 7 bases between. The germline V gene has CDR1 SEHNR and CDR2 FQNEAQ (reference sequence). The CDR3 protein is CASSIGAEAFF. DNA for the CDR3: TGTGCCAGCAGCATAGGAGCTGAAGCTTTCTTT.

This chain joins TRBV7-8 and TRBJ2-7; no firm D call. This CDR3 is 14 amino acids long. The V end lost 6 bases, the J end lost 0 bases, and 12 bases lay between the germline ends. Germline assignment: CDR1 SGHVS and CDR2 FQNEAQ. The chain's CDR3 is CASSSGRISYEQYF. DNA for the CDR3: TGTGCCAGCAGTTCCGGACGGATCTCCTACGAGCAGTACTTC.

The chain is built from TRBV7-2 and TRBJ1-1; D perhaps matches TRBD1 (6 bases). There are 14 residues in the CDR3. Germline values: CDR1 SGHTA, CDR2 FQGNSA. The V end lost 4 bases, the J end lost 1 base, and 10 bases lay between the germline ends. CDR3 sequence reads: CASSSQGRNTEAFF. The CDR3 coding sequence is TGTGCCAGCAGCTCACAGGGTCGGAACACTGAAGCTTTCTTT.

The chain is built from TRBV6-5 and TRBJ2-7; D unclear. The germline gives CDR1 MNHEY, CDR2 SVGAGI. The CDR3 spans 14 residues. With 5 bases removed from V and 1 base from J, the gap between germline ends came to 12 bases. CDR3 coding DNA: TGTGCCAGCAGTCCGTGGTATGGGTCCTACGAGCAGTACTTC. It yields the protein CASSPWYGSYEQYF.

The table lists this clone with a few counts. The chain is built from TRBV9 and TRBJ2-3; maybe TRBD1 (6 bases). Germline CDR1 SGDLS, CDR2 YYNGEE. CDR3 length: 15 residues. Trimming removed 0 bases at V and 2 bases at J, with 10 bases between. The CDR3 coding sequence is TGTGCCAGCAGCGTAGTTGACAGGCCCACAGATACGCAGTATTTT. As protein: CASSVVDRPTDTQYF.

V gene TRBV7-9 combines with J gene TRBJ1-1; the D gene is possibly TRBD1 (6 bases). CDR1 is SEHNR, CDR2 FQNEAQ, per germline (reference sequence). This CDR3 region has 13 residues. Trimming cost V 1 base and J 7 bases, with 10 bases left between them. CDR3 sequence (DNA): TGTGCCAGCAGCTTAGATGGGACAATTGAAGCTTTCTTT. Its translation is CASSLDGTIEAFF.

V is TRBV4-1 and J is TRBJ1-1; D ambiguous. This CDR3 region has 13 residues. The germline gives CDR1 MGHRA, CDR2 YSYEKL. V shed 1 base and J shed 6 bases, with 9 bases lying between them. The CDR3 DNA reads TGCGCCAGCAGCCAAGGGCTCAGTTCTGAAGCTTTCTTT. Translating it yields CASSQGLSSEAFF.

Note on this clone: Other nucleotide sequences from this sample produce the same CDR3. The rearrangement joins TRBV29-1 to TRBJ1-2; no firm D call. CDR1 and CDR2 from the germline V gene are SQVTM and ANQGSEA. The CDR3 has 11 amino acids. V was clipped by 6 bases and J by 4 bases, with 9 bases between them. This chain's CDR3 is CSVTEPYGYTF. Here the CDR3 DNA reads TGCAGCGTAACAGAGCCCTATGGCTACACCTTC.

In its sample, this clone was seen a few times. V is TRBV2 and J is TRBJ1-4; a possible D gene is TRBD1 (6 bases). The CDR3 sequence is 13 residues long. Per the germline V gene, CDR1 is SNHLY and CDR2 is FYNNEI. V was pared by 6 bases and J by 12 bases, with 17 bases between. The CDR3 loop is CASRPGQLIELFF. The CDR3 region has the DNA TGTGCCAGCAGGCCGGGACAACTTATAGAACTGTTTTTT.

This rearrangement joins TRBV7-8 to TRBJ1-2, with D maybe TRBD1 (5 bases). The ends were cut back, 5 bases at V and 5 bases at J, with 18 bases in the middle. Per the germline V gene, CDR1 is SGHVS and CDR2 is FQNEAQ. This CDR3 has 15 residues. The DNA for the CDR3 is TGTGCCAGCAGCACCCGAGCAGGGCTAGGGTATGGCTACACCTTC. It encodes CASSTRAGLGYGYTF.